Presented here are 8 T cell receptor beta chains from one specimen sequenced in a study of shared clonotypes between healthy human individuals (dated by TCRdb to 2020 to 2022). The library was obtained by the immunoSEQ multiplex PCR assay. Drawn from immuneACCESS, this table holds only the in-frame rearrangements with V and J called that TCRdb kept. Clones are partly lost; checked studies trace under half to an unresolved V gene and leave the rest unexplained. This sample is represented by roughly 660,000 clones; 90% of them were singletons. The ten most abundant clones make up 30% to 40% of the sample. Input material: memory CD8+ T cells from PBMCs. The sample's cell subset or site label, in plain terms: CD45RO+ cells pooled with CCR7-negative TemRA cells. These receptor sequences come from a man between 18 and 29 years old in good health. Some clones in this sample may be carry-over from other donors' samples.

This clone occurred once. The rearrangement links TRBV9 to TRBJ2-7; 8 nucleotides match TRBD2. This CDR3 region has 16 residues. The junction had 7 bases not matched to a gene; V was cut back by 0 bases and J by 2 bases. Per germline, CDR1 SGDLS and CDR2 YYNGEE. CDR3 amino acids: CASSVGGLAGTYEQYF. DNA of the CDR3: TGTGCCAGCAGCGTAGGAGGCTTAGCGGGAACCTACGAGCAGTACTTC.

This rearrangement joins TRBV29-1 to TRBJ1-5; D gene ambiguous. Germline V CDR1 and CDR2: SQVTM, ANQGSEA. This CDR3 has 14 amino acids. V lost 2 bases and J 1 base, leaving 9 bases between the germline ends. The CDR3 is CSVERAASNQPQHF. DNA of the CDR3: TGCAGCGTTGAAAGGGCCGCGAGCAATCAGCCCCAGCATTTT.

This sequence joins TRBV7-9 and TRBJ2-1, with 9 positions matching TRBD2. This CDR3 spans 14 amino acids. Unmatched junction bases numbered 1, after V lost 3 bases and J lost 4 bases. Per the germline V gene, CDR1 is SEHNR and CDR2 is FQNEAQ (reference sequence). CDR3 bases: TGTGCCAGCAGCTTCCTAGCGGGGTACAATGAGCAGTTCTTC. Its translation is CASSFLAGYNEQFF. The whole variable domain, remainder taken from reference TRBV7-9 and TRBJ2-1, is DTGVSQNPRHKITKRGQNVTFRCDPISEHNRLYWYRQTLGQGPEFLTYFQNEAQLEKSRLLSDRFSAERPKGSFSTLEIQRTEQGDSAMYLCASSFLAGYNEQFFGPGTRLTVL.

DNA of the CDR3: TGTGCCAGCAGCCAGCTGGGGGCAGACCTTAATGAAAAACTGTTTTTT. Translation gives CASSQLGADLNEKLFF. This chain joins TRBV4-2 and TRBJ1-4; D is perhaps TRBD1 (6 bases). This CDR3 is built from 16 residues. Germline V lookup: CDR1 LGHNA, CDR2 YNFKEQ. Trimming pared 3 bases from V and 4 bases from J, leaving 15 bases between.

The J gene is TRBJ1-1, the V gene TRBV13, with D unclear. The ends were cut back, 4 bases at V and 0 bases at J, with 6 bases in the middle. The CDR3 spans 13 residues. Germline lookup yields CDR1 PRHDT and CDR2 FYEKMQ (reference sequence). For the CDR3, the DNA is TGTGCCAGCAGCTCGCAGATGAACACTGAAGCTTTCTTT. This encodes CASSSQMNTEAFF. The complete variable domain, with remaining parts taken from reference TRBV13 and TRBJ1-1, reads AAGVIQSPRHLIKEKRETATLKCYPIPRHDTVYWYQQGPGQDPQFLISFYEKMQSDKGSIPDRFSAQQFSDYHSELNMSSLELGDSALYFCASSSQMNTEAFFGQGTRLTVV.

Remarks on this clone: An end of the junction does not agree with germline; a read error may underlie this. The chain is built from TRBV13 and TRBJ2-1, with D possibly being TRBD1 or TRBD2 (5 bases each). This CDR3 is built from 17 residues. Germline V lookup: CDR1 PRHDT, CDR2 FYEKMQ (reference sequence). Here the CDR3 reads CASSVVGDLSPYNEQFF. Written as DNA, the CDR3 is TGTGCCAGCAGCGTGGTAGGGGACCTTTCCCCCTATAATGAGCAGTTCTTC.

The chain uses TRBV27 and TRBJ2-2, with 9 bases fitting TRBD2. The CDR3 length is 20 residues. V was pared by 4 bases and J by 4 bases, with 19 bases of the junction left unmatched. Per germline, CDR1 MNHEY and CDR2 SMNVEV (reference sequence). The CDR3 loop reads CASSSMVTGSGSGFTGELFF. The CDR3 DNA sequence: TGTGCCAGCAGTTCCATGGTGACCGGTAGCGGGAGCGGTTTCACCGGGGAGCTGTTTTTT.

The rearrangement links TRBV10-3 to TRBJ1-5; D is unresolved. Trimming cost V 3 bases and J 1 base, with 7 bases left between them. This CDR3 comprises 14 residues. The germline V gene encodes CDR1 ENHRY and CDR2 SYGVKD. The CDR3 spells CAISERSSNQPQHF. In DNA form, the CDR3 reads TGTGCCATCAGTGAAAGGTCGAGCAATCAGCCCCAGCATTTT.